This T cell receptor beta chain derives from a study of T cell changes during pregnancy in multiple sclerosis. Only in-frame clones appear in the TCRdb table, and some are missing; sequencing was by immunoSEQ multiplex PCR. This table has roughly 90,000 clones, over 80% appearing once. Losses at the gene ends were 5 bases for V and 4 bases for J; bases not matched to a gene: 3. The CDR3 sequence is 14 residues long. The germline gives CDR1 LNHDA, CDR2 SQIVND (reference sequence). This chain links TRBV19 with TRBJ1-1; TRBD1 matches 11 bases. Sample: peripheral blood, taken in the first trimester of pregnancy. The TCR comes from a female donor with multiple sclerosis, enrolled in a pregnancy study. CDR3 sequence: CASSLGTGGTEAFF. As DNA, the CDR3 is TGTGCCAGTAGTTTGGGGACAGGGGGCACTGAAGCTTTCTTT.